This entry lists 10 T cell receptor beta chains sequenced from one sample in a study of T cell changes during pregnancy in multiple sclerosis. This table comes from immunoSEQ multiplex PCR, and its TCRdb copy is limited to in-frame clones, with some not included. The sample records 55,000 to 70,000 clones, 90% to 95% being singletons. This specimen consisted of CD4+ T cells from peripheral blood mononuclear cells, obtained before pregnancy. The receptors come from a female donor with multiple sclerosis, enrolled in a pregnancy study.

The rearrangement joins TRBV7-2 to TRBJ2-3, with 13 bases fitting TRBD2. CDR3 length equals 18 residues. Germline V gene sequence: CDR1 SGHTA, CDR2 FQGNSA. Trimming removed 1 base from V and 5 bases from J; junction bases left unmatched: 9. The CDR3 loop is CASSLGTSGSLWGDTQYF. CDR3 coding DNA: TGTGCCAGCAGCTTAGGGACTAGCGGGAGCCTCTGGGGAGATACGCAGTATTTT.

This chain joins TRBV30 and TRBJ1-5; 10 bases agree with TRBD1. V lost 0 bases and J lost 2; bases outside the gene matches: 7. This CDR3 is built from 17 residues. CDR1 GTSNPN and CDR2 SVGIG come from the germline V gene (reference sequence). DNA for the CDR3: TGTGCCTGGAGTGTCGGACAGGGGGACGAGGGCAATCAGCCCCAGCATTTT. This sequence encodes CAWSVGQGDEGNQPQHF.

In its sample, this clone is medium-sized. The gene calls are TRBV18 and TRBJ2-7; D is perhaps TRBD1 (6 bases). V dropped 2 bases and J dropped 7 bases, with 12 bases sitting between them. CDR3 length: 13 amino acids. CDR1 is KGHSH and CDR2 is LQKENI in the germline V gene. Here the CDR3 DNA reads TGTGCCAGCTCACCAAACAGGGTTGGGGAGCAGTACTTC. It is translated as CASSPNRVGEQYF.

The rearrangement links TRBV5-4 to TRBJ2-3; D is possibly TRBD1 (6 bases). The germline V gene encodes CDR1 SGHNT and CDR2 YYREEE (reference sequence). The CDR3 covers 16 residues. With 2 bases removed from V and 1 base from J, the gap between germline ends came to 14 bases. The CDR3 nucleotides read TGTGCCAGCAGCTTAGGGGGTCCGACCGGCACAGATACGCAGTATTTT. The encoded protein is CASSLGGPTGTDTQYF.

This clone appeared a single time. This sequence joins TRBV5-6 and TRBJ2-7, with 11 bases identical to TRBD1. Germline values: CDR1 SGHDT, CDR2 YYEEEE. The CDR3 is 16 residues long. J lost 2 bases, V lost 3 bases, and 7 bases had no gene match. In DNA form, the CDR3 reads TGTGCCAGCAGCTCCCTGGGACAGGGGGTGACCTACGAGCAGTACTTC. Its protein product is CASSSLGQGVTYEQYF.

The chain combines TRBV29-1 with TRBJ2-1; no clear D gene. CDR1 is SQVTM, CDR2 ANQGSEA, per germline. The CDR3 spans 13 residues. Trimming removed 6 bases at V and 0 bases at J, with 9 bases between. The CDR3 DNA reads as TGCAGCGTCGCTGGGCGCTCCTACAATGAGCAGTTCTTC. Translating gives CSVAGRSYNEQFF.

V and J are TRBV9 and TRBJ2-2; 7 bases line up with TRBD1. Germline CDR1 and CDR2: SGDLS and YYNGEE. The CDR3 is 16 residues long. The junction had 10 bases not matched to a gene; V was cut back by 4 bases and J by 4 bases. CDR3 nucleotide sequence: TGTGCCAGCAGCTTTAGACAGGGAATGGGCACCGGGGAGCTGTTTTTT. It codes for CASSFRQGMGTGELFF.

The rearrangement joins TRBV4-3 to TRBJ1-5, with 9 positions matching TRBD1. Looked up from germline, CDR1 is LGHNA and CDR2 is YSLEER. The junction had 5 bases not matched to a gene; V was cut back by 0 bases and J by 5 bases. The CDR3 sequence is 16 residues long. CDR3 sequence: CASSQDGDRVDQPQHF. CDR3 nucleotide sequence: TGCGCCAGCAGCCAAGATGGGGACAGGGTCGATCAGCCCCAGCATTTT.

The rearrangement joins TRBV27 to TRBJ2-3; a possible D gene is TRBD1 (6 bases). The CDR3 covers 17 residues. Germline CDR1 reads MNHEY; CDR2 reads SMNVEV (reference sequence). V lost 0 bases and J 1 base, leaving 14 bases between the germline ends. DNA for the CDR3: TGTGCCAGCAGTTTATCGTTGACAGGCTCGGGCACAGATACGCAGTATTTT. Protein: CASSLSLTGSGTDTQYF.

This clone was detected a few times. The chain has TRBV29-1 and TRBJ1-1; D is ambiguous. From germline, CDR1 is SQVTM and CDR2 ANQGSEA. The CDR3 loop spans 13 amino acids. The V and J ends lost 4 bases and 4 bases respectively, with 13 bases between them. The CDR3 region is CSVVRPLSTEAFF. The CDR3 DNA is TGCAGCGTTGTGAGGCCTCTTAGCACTGAAGCTTTCTTT.